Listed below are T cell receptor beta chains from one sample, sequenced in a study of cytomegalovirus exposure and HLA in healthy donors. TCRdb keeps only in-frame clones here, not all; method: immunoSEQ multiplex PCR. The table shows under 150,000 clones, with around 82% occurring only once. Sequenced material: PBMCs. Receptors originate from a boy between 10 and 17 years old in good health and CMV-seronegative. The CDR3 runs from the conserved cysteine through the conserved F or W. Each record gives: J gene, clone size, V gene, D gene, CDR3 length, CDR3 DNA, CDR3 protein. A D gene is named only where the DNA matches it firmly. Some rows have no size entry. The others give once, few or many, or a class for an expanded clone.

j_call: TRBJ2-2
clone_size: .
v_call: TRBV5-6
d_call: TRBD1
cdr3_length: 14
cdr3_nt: TGTGCCAGCCTAGGGGGCGCCGGCACCGGGGAGCTGTTTTTT
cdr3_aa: CASLGGAGTGELFF

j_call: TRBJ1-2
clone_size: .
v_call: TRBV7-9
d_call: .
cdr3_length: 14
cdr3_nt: TGTGCCAGCAGCTTAGCAGGGGATAACTATGGCTACACCTTC
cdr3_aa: CASSLAGDNYGYTF

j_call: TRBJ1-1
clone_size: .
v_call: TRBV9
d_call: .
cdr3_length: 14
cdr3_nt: TGTGCCAGCAGCGTTTGGGGTCGGGGCACTGAAGCTTTCTTT
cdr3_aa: CASSVWGRGTEAFF

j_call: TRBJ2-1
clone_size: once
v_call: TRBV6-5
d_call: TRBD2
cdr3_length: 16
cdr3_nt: TGTGCCAGCAGTTACTCGAGAGCGGGGGGTAGTGATGAGCAGTTCTTC
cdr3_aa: CASSYSRAGGSDEQFF

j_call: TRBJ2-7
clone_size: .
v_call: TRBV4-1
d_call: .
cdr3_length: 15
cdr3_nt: TGCGCCAGCAGCCAAGAATTGCCAGCGAACTACGAGCAGTACTTC
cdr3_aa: CASSQELPANYEQYF

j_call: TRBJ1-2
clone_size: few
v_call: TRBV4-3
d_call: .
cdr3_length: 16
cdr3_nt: TGCGCCAGCCATAAGATTGGGCGGGGTTCTAACTATGGCTACACCTTC
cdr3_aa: CASHKIGRGSNYGYTF

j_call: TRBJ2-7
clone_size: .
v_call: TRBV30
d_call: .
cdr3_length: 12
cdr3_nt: TGTGCCTGGAGCGGACTATACTACGAGCAGTACTTC
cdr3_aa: CAWSGLYYEQYF

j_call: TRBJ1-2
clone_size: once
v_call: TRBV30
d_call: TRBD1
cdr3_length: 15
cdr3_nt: TGTGCCTGGAGTGACCAGACAGGGGGCGCAAATGGCTACACCTTC
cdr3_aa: CAWSDQTGGANGYTF

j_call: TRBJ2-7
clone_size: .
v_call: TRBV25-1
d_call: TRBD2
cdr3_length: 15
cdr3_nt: TGTGCCAGCAGTGAATGGGGACTAGCTGGGTACGAGCAGTACTTC
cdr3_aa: CASSEWGLAGYEQYF

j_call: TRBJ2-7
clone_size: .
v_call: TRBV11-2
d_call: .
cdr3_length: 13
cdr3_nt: TGTGCCAGCAGCTTATCCAGATCCTACGAGCAGTACTTC
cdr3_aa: CASSLSRSYEQYF

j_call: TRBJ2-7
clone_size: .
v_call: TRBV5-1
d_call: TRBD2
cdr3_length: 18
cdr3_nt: TGCGCCAGCAGCCGAGGGACGACTAGCCCCCGCGGAGGATACGAGCAGTACTTC
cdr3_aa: CASSRGTTSPRGGYEQYF

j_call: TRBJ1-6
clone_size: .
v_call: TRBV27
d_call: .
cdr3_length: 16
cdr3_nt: TGTGCCAGCAGTGCCATCTCTGGATACAGTAATTCACCCCTCCACTTT
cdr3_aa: CASSAISGYSNSPLHF

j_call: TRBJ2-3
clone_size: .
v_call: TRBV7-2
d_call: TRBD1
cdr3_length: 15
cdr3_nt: TGTGCCAGCAGCCCTGACGGGACAGGGGGCGATACGCAGTATTTT
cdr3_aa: CASSPDGTGGDTQYF

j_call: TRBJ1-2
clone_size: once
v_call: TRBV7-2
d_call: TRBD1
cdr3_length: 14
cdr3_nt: TGTGCCAGCAGCTTAGGGCAGGGGGCTAGGGGCTACACCTTC
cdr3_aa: CASSLGQGARGYTF

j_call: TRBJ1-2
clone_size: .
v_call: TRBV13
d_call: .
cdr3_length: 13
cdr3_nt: TGTGCCAGCAGCTCCAGGGAGGGGGAAGGCTACACCTTC
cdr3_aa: CASSSREGEGYTF

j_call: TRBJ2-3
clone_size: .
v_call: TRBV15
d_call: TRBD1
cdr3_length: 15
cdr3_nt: TGTGCCACCAGCAGAGGGGGACAGGGGGTAGATACGCAGTATTTT
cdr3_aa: CATSRGGQGVDTQYF

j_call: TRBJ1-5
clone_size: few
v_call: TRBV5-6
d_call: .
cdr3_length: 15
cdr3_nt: TGTGCCAGCAGCACCAGCCCGAGGGAGAATCAGCCCCAGCATTTT
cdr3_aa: CASSTSPRENQPQHF

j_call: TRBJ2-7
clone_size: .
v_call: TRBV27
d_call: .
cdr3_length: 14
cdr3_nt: TGTGCCAGCAGTTACAGGGTCGAGGGTGGCGAGCAGTACTTC
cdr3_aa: CASSYRVEGGEQYF

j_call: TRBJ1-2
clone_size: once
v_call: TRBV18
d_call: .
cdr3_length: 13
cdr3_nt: TGTGCCAGCTCGCCTCAAGGGGTAAATGGCTACACCTTC
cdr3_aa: CASSPQGVNGYTF

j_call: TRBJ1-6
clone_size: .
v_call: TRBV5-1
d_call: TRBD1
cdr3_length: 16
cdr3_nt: TGCGCCAGCAGCTCTATGGACAGGGAGCCTAATTCACCCCTCCACTTT
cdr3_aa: CASSSMDREPNSPLHF

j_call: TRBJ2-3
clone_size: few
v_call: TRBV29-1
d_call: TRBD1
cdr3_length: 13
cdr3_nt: TGCAGCGTTGTAAGGGGGCGCACAGATACGCAGTATTTT
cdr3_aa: CSVVRGRTDTQYF

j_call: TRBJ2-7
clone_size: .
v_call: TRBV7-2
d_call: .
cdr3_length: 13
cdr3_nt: TGTGCCAGCAGCTTAAACAGGGACTACGAGCAGTACTTC
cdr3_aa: CASSLNRDYEQYF

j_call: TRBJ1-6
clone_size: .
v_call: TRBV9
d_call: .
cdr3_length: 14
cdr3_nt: TGTGCCAGCAGCGTGGGGGGACGTAATTCACCCCTCCACTTT
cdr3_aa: CASSVGGRNSPLHF

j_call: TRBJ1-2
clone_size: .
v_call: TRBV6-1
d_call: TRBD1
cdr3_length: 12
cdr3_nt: TGTGCCCTCAGGGGGGCGCCCTATGGCTACACCTTC
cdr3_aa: CALRGAPYGYTF

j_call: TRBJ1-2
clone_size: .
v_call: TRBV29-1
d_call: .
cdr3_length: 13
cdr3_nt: TGCAGCGTTGAGGGAGAAGGGGGTGATGGCTACACCTTC
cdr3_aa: CSVEGEGGDGYTF

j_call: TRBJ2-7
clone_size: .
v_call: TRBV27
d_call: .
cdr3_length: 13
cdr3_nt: TGTGCCAGCAGTTTACTTAGCTCCTACGAGCAGTACTTC
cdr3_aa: CASSLLSSYEQYF

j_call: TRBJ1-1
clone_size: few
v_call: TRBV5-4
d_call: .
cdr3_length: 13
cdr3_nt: TGTGCCAGCAGCTTAAACCAGGGTTCTGAAGCTTTCTTT
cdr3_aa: CASSLNQGSEAFF

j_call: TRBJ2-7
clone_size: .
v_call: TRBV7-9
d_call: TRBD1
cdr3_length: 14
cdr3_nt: TGTGCCAGCAGCTTCGGGACAGGGGCCGGCGAGCAGTACTTC
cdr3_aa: CASSFGTGAGEQYF

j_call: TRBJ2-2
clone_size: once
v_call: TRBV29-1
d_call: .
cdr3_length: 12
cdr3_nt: TGCAGCGTTTATAGGAACACCGGGGAGCTGTTTTTT
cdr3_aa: CSVYRNTGELFF

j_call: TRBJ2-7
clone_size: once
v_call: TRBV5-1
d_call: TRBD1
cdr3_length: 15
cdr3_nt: TGCGCCAGCAGCGGGAGGACAGGGAACTCGGGTGAGCAGTACTTC
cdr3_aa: CASSGRTGNSGEQYF

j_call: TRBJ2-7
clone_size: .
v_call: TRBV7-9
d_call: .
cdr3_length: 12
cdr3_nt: TGTGCCAGCAGATCGGACAGCTACGAGCAGTACTTC
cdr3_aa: CASRSDSYEQYF

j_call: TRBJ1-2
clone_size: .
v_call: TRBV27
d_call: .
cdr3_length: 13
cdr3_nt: TGTGCCAGCAGTGACAGGCGGAACTATGGCTACACCTTC
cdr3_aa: CASSDRRNYGYTF